This TCR beta chain stems from a study of blood T cell repertoires in COVID-19. Across the whole study: COVID-19 samples from acute and convalescent phases originated in the United States, Italy and Spain.

This clone was seen a single time. The germline gives CDR1 SEHNR, CDR2 FQNEAQ (reference sequence). This CDR3 spans 15 amino acids. Trimming at V came to 5 bases and at J to 9 bases, leaving 8 bases not matched to a gene. Sequenced by immunoSEQ multiplex PCR; TCRdb stores in-frame clones only, minus some. This sample carries over 80,000 clones, about four fifths of them seen once, and the ten largest clones take 18%. The receptor's source is a woman over 75 with active or convalescent COVID-19. The sequencing sample was made of peripheral blood. The chain has TRBV7-9 and TRBJ1-6; 9 bases line up with TRBD1. The CDR3 sequence is CASSPTGQGASPLHF. CDR3 DNA sequence: TGTGCCAGCAGCCCTACGGGACAGGGAGCTTCACCCCTCCACTTT.